Shown below are 16 T cell receptor beta chains from a single sample sequenced in a study of shared clonotypes between healthy human individuals. Using immunoSEQ multiplex PCR, the repertoire was profiled, and TCRdb retains in-frame clones only, with some absent. The sample includes about 320,000 clones, roughly 84% seen only once; the top ten take 16%. Specimen: memory CD8+ T cells sorted from blood. The subset was: CD45RO+ cells pooled with CCR7-negative TemRA cells. These receptor sequences come from a man between 18 and 29 years old in good health.

This clone appeared a single time. The rearrangement joins TRBV7-9 to TRBJ1-1; maybe TRBD1 (5 bases). Trimming left V 1 base short and J 4 bases short, with 19 bases between. The CDR3 has 17 residues. From germline, CDR1 is SEHNR and CDR2 FQNEAQ (reference sequence). CDR3 in amino acids: CASSLVAGVGEGTEAFF. The CDR3, as DNA: TGTGCCAGCAGCTTAGTTGCCGGCGTGGGGGAGGGCACTGAAGCTTTCTTT.

This clone was seen just once. The V and J genes are TRBV5-6 and TRBJ2-7; D is perhaps TRBD2 (5 bases). Germline V gene sequence: CDR1 SGHDT, CDR2 YYEEEE. V dropped 0 bases and J dropped 5 bases, with 18 bases sitting between them. This CDR3 contains 16 residues. Here the CDR3 reads CASSLVYDGVPHEQYF. The CDR3 coding sequence is TGTGCCAGCAGCTTGGTGTATGACGGGGTTCCCCACGAGCAGTACTTC.

This chain connects TRBV4-1 to TRBJ2-7; TRBD1 agrees at 12 bases. The junction had 5 bases not matched to a gene; V was cut back by 1 base and J by 4 bases. CDR1 is MGHRA, CDR2 YSYEKL, per germline. The CDR3 runs to 16 residues. The chain's CDR3 is CASSQVPGQGAYEQYF. DNA of the CDR3: TGCGCCAGCAGCCAAGTTCCGGGACAGGGGGCTTACGAGCAGTACTTC.

The rearrangement uses TRBV4-3 and TRBJ2-7; no firm D call. From germline, CDR1 is LGHNA and CDR2 YSLEER. V shed 0 bases and J shed 5 bases, with 14 bases lying between them. The CDR3 runs 15 residues. The CDR3 loop is CASSQEWEGAHEQYF. CDR3 sequence (DNA): TGCGCCAGCAGCCAAGAGTGGGAAGGAGCTCACGAGCAGTACTTC.

This chain joins TRBV6-1 and TRBJ1-1, with 7 bases that match TRBD1. CDR1 MNHNS and CDR2 SASEGT come from the germline V gene. V shed 5 bases and J 5 bases; nucleotides not matched to a gene: 8. The length of the CDR3 is 14 residues. CDR3 coding DNA: TGTGCCAGCAGTCGGGACAGAACAAGGACTGAAGCTTTCTTT. Amino acids: CASSRDRTRTEAFF.

The V call is TRBV29-1, the J call TRBJ1-2; 7 bases match TRBD1. The junction had 5 bases not matched to a gene; V was cut back by 3 bases and J by 7 bases. The CDR3 runs to 12 residues. Germline lookup yields CDR1 SQVTM and CDR2 ANQGSEA. The CDR3 coding sequence is TGCAGCGTTGACACAGGGGCGGGTGGCTACACCTTC. It specifies CSVDTGAGGYTF.

The V gene is TRBV27, the J gene TRBJ1-4, with a possible D match to TRBD1 (6 bases). CDR3 length: 13 amino acids. Trimming cost V 8 bases and J 6 bases, with 13 bases left between them. Germline lookup yields CDR1 MNHEY and CDR2 SMNVEV (reference sequence). The CDR3 reads CASSEEGDEKLFF. The DNA of the CDR3 is TGTGCCAGCTCCGAGGAGGGGGATGAAAAACTGTTTTTT.

In this sample, this clone turned up once. The J gene is TRBJ2-3, the V gene TRBV2; 8 nucleotides line up with TRBD2. CDR3 length: 16 amino acids. Germline trimming cut 5 bases from V and 2 bases from J; bases unmatched to any gene: 9. From germline, CDR1 is SNHLY and CDR2 FYNNEI. The CDR3 region is CASSSGLVDLTDTQYF. CDR3 in DNA: TGTGCCAGCAGTTCGGGACTAGTTGATCTCACAGATACGCAGTATTTT.

This chain links TRBV5-4 with TRBJ2-3, with 11 bases matching TRBD2. CDR1 and CDR2 (germline): SGHNT, YYREEE (reference sequence). V trimming: 3 bases; J trimming: 0 bases; junction bases outside the gene matches: 9. The CDR3 totals 18 residues. The CDR3 spells CASSSGTSGVTSTDTQYF. CDR3 nucleotides: TGTGCCAGCAGCTCCGGGACTAGCGGAGTTACTAGCACAGATACGCAGTATTTT.

The rearrangement uses TRBV5-1 and TRBJ2-3; TRBD2 is a possible D gene (5 bases). The CDR3 runs 12 residues. The ends were cut back, 3 bases at V and 5 bases at J, with 7 bases in the middle. Germline CDR1 and CDR2: SGHRS and YFSETQ. Written as DNA, the CDR3 is TGCGCCAGCAGCTGGAGGAAAGATACGCAGTATTTT. This gives the protein CASSWRKDTQYF.

Points on this clone: In the same sample, other DNA sequences code for this CDR3. The chain combines TRBV4-3 with TRBJ2-1, with D unclear. Deletions cut 0 bases from V and 0 bases from J, with 9 bases between. Per germline, CDR1 LGHNA and CDR2 YSLEER. The CDR3 has 16 residues. The DNA of the CDR3 is TGCGCCAGCAGCCAAGATCGTGATTTCTCCTACAATGAGCAGTTCTTC. This codes for CASSQDRDFSYNEQFF.

The chain has TRBV29-1 and TRBJ1-1; TRBD1 matches at 7 bases. The CDR3 sequence is 15 residues long. Trimming took 5 bases from V and 1 from J; bases not matched to a gene: 10. The V gene's germline CDR1 is SQVTM and CDR2 ANQGSEA. The CDR3 loop is CSVRGTDNPNTEAFF. In DNA form, the CDR3 reads TGCAGCGTTAGAGGGACAGATAACCCGAACACTGAAGCTTTCTTT.

The genes are TRBV28 and TRBJ2-3, with 9 bases fitting TRBD2. The CDR3 runs to 17 residues. Trimming at V came to 6 bases and at J to 4 bases, leaving 14 bases not matched to a gene. Germline lookup yields CDR1 MDHEN and CDR2 SYDVKM. CDR3 protein: CASRAVAGASTSDTQYF. CDR3 bases: TGTGCCAGCAGAGCTGTAGCGGGAGCTTCAACATCAGATACGCAGTATTTT.

The chain recombines TRBV9 with TRBJ1-2, with D possibly TRBD1 on 5 matching bases. Trimming stripped 4 bases from V and 2 bases from J, with 12 bases between. This CDR3 has 14 amino acids. Germline-derived CDR1 and CDR2 are SGDLS and YYNGEE. The DNA for the CDR3 is TGTGCCAGCAGCCACGACAGCCCCAACTATGGCTACACCTTC. This translates into CASSHDSPNYGYTF.

The V call is TRBV19, the J call TRBJ2-7; possible D gene TRBD1, 6 bases. Trimming shortened V by 10 bases and J by 4 bases, and 23 bases separated the two germline ends. Germline V CDR1 and CDR2: LNHDA, SQIVND (reference sequence). This CDR3 region has 15 residues. In nucleotides, the CDR3 is TGTGCCACCGATCCTGGGGGCCAAGCGACTTACGAGCAGTACTTC. Amino acid sequence: CATDPGGQATYEQYF.

The chain combines TRBV13 with TRBJ2-6; D is undetermined. Trimming left V 3 bases short and J 2 bases short, with 8 bases between. The CDR3 loop spans 15 amino acids. Germline lookup yields CDR1 PRHDT and CDR2 FYEKMQ (reference sequence). CDR3 nucleotides: TGTGCCAGCAGCTTCCCGGAAACTGGGGCCAACGTCCTGACTTTC. Its translation: CASSFPETGANVLTF.